The 8 T cell receptor beta chains reported below all come from one sample, sequenced in a study of T cell changes during pregnancy in multiple sclerosis. Here immunoSEQ multiplex PCR was the method, and the copy in TCRdb shows in-frame clones only, minus some. This sample carries 55,000 to 65,000 clones, 90% of them seen once, and the ten largest clones take roughly 3.3%. Sample: peripheral blood, taken in the first trimester of pregnancy. The receptors shown here come from a female donor in good health, enrolled as a control in a pregnancy study.

J is TRBJ1-1 and V is TRBV7-9, with no clear D. CDR1 and CDR2 from the germline V gene are SEHNR and FQNEAQ (reference sequence). The CDR3 is 15 residues long. V was shortened by 5 bases and J by 6 bases, with 19 bases between the two germline ends. The CDR3 protein is CASSRPAGGLAEAFF. The CDR3 region has the DNA TGTGCCAGCAGCCGCCCCGCGGGCGGATTAGCTGAAGCTTTCTTT.

This clone was found a few times. The V gene is TRBV10-3, the J gene TRBJ1-2; 7 bases are a match to TRBD1. V trimming: 6 bases; J trimming: 4 bases; junction bases outside the gene matches: 8. This CDR3 region has 14 residues. Germline V gives CDR1 ENHRY, CDR2 SYGVKD. The CDR3 region is CAIRSGDSLYGYTF. The CDR3, as DNA: TGTGCCATCAGGAGTGGGGACAGTCTCTATGGCTACACCTTC.

The chain uses TRBV5-1 and TRBJ1-1; weak D call: TRBD1 (5 bases). Germline lookup yields CDR1 SGHRS and CDR2 YFSETQ. Between the trimmed V and J ends, which lost 0 bases and 1 base, there was a span of 10 bases. CDR3 length equals 15 residues. The CDR3 nucleotides are TGCGCCAGCAGCTTGGACGGGGGATGGAACACTGAAGCTTTCTTT. It yields the protein CASSLDGGWNTEAFF.

The genes are TRBV29-1 and TRBJ1-2; a weak D match, TRBD1 (5 bases). Trimming pared 1 base from V and 5 bases from J, leaving 20 bases between. The germline CDR1 and CDR2 sequences are SQVTM and ANQGSEA. This CDR3 has 16 residues. The chain's CDR3 is CSVEAAQGWRGYGYTF. CDR3 in DNA: TGCAGCGTTGAAGCGGCTCAGGGTTGGCGAGGATATGGCTACACCTTC.

V and J are TRBV18 and TRBJ2-2; TRBD2 agrees at 7 bases. V lost 3 bases and J lost 1; bases outside the gene matches: 5. Germline V lookup: CDR1 KGHSH, CDR2 LQKENI. The CDR3 has 16 residues. CDR3 sequence: CASSPQAGLNTGELFF. As DNA, the CDR3 is TGTGCCAGCTCACCTCAAGCGGGGTTGAACACCGGGGAGCTGTTTTTT. Based on the CDR3 plus reference TRBV18 and TRBJ2-2, the full variable domain is NAGVMQNPRHLVRRRGQEARLRCSPMKGHSHVYWYRQLPEEGLKFMVYLQKENIIDESGMPKERFSAEFPKEGPSILRIQQVVRGDSAAYFCASSPQAGLNTGELFFGEGSRLTVL.

This clone was seen only a few times. The V call is TRBV7-6, the J call TRBJ2-7, with 8 bases aligning to TRBD2. Looked up from germline, CDR1 is SGHVS and CDR2 is FNYEAQ. V was clipped by 4 bases and J by 3 bases; unmatched bases: 5. The CDR3 consists of 14 residues. The CDR3, as DNA: TGTGCCAGCAGCTACTCCAGCGGGGGCTACGAGCAGTACTTC. Its translation: CASSYSSGGYEQYF. Full variable domain (remainder filled in from reference TRBV7-6 and TRBJ2-7): GAGVSQSPRYKVTKRGQDVALRCDPISGHVSLYWYRQALGQGPEFLTYFNYEAQQDKSGLPNDRFSAERPEGSISTLTIQRTEQRDSAMYRCASSYSSGGYEQYFGPGTRLTVT.

The rearrangement uses TRBV7-2 and TRBJ2-3; D is perhaps TRBD1 (5 bases). Trimming removed 5 bases from V and 5 bases from J, with 11 bases in between. Germline-derived CDR1 and CDR2 are SGHTA and FQGNSA. This CDR3 is built from 13 residues. CDR3 in amino acids: CASSLRQKDTQYF. DNA for the CDR3: TGTGCCAGCAGCCTGCGACAGAAAGATACGCAGTATTTT.

The chain has TRBV6-5 and TRBJ2-7, with 7 nucleotides matching TRBD2. The trim removed 8 bases at V and 5 bases at J, leaving 12 bases unmatched. Germline V gene lookup returns CDR1 MNHEY and CDR2 SVGAGI. The CDR3 loop spans 14 amino acids. The CDR3 DNA follows: TGTGCCAGCTGTAAGAGGGGCGGGAGCAACGAGCAGTACTTC. Its translation is CASCKRGGSNEQYF.